This paragraph reports one T cell receptor (beta chain). These data originate in a study of T cells in Graves' hyperthyroidism and ophthalmopathy. The source of the PBMCs was approximately 9.5 ml of fresh peripheral blood. TCR beta CDR3 sequences were amplified from RNA transcripts. TCR CDR3 underwent first-round RT-PCR with the HTBI primer set. TCRdb reprocessed the multiplex PCR reads via MiXCR and lists one record per CDR3 protein. The sample yields about 420,000 distinct CDR3 sequences, roughly 13% seen once. This CDR3 region has 14 residues. Germline V gene sequence: CDR1 MNHNY, CDR2 SVGAGI (reference sequence). V gave up 0 bases and J gave up 3 bases, with 9 bases separating them.

Sequences were obtained from blood. The clonotype originates from a woman aged 18-30 years with Graves' hyperthyroidism. V and J are TRBV6-6 and TRBJ2-7; no clear D gene. Written as DNA, the CDR3 is TGTGCCAGCAGTTACTCGGACGGATTCTACGAGCAGTACTTC. It encodes CASSYSDGFYEQYF.